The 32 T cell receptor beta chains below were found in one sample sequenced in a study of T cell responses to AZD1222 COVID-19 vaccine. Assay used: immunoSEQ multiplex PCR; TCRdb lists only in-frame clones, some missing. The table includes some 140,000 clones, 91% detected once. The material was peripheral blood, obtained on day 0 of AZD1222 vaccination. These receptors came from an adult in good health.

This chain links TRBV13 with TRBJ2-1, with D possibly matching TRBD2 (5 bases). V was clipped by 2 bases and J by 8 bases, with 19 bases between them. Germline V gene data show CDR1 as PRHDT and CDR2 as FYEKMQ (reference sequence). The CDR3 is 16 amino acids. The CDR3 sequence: CASSLLSLVSEYEQFF. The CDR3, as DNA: TGTGCCAGCAGCTTACTCTCACTAGTATCAGAGTATGAGCAGTTCTTC.

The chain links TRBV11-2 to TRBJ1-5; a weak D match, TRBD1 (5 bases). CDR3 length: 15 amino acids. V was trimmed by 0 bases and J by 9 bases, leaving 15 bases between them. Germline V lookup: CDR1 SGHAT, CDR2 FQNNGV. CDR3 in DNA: TGTGCCAGCAGCTTAGACGTGGCAGGGCGGCGGCCCCAGCATTTT. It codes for CASSLDVAGRRPQHF.

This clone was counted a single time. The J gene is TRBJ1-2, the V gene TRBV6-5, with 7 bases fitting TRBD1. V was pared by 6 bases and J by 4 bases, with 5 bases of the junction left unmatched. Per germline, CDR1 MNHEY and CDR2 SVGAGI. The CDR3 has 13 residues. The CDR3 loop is CASSGGGFYGYTF. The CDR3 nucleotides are TGTGCCAGCAGCGGAGGGGGCTTCTATGGCTACACCTTC.

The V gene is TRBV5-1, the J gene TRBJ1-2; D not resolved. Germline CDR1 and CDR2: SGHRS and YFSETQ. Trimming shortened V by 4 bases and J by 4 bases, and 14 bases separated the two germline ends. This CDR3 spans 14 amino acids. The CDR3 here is CASSNPGPSYGYTF. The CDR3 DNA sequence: TGCGCCAGCAGCAATCCGGGCCCAAGCTATGGCTACACCTTC. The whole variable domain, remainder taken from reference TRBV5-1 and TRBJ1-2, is KAGVTQTPRYLIKTRGQQVTLSCSPISGHRSVSWYQQTPGQGLQFLFEYFSETQRNKGNFPGRFSGRQFSNSRSEMNVSTLELGDSALYLCASSNPGPSYGYTFGSGTRLTVV.

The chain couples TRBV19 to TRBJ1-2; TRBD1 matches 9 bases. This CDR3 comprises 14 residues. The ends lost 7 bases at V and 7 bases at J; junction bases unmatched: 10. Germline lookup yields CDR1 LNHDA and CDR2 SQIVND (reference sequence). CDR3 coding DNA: TGTGCCAGTAATTTCGGGGACAGGGAAAGTGGCTACACCTTC. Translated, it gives CASNFGDRESGYTF.

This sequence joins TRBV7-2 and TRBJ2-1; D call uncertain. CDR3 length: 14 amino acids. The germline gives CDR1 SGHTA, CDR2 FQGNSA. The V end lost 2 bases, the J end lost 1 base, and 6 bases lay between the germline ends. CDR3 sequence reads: CASSLLPSYNEQFF. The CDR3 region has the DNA TGTGCCAGCAGCTTACTACCGTCCTACAATGAGCAGTTCTTC.

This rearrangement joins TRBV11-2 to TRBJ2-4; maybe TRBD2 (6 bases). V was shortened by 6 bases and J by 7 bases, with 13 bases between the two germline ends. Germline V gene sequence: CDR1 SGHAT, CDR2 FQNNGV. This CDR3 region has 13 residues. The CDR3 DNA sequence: TGTGCCAGCAGAAACACGGGAGACAACATTCAGTACTTC. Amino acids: CASRNTGDNIQYF.

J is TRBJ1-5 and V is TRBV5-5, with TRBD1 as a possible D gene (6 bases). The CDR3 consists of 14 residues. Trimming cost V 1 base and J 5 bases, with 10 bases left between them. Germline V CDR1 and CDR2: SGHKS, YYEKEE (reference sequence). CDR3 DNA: TGTGCCAGCAGCTTGTTGGCAGGGGATCAGCCCCAGCATTTT. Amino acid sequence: CASSLLAGDQPQHF.

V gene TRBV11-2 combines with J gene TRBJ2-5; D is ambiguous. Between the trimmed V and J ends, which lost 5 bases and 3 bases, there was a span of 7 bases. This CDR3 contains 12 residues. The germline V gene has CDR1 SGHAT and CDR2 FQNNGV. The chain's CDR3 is CASSPVEETQYF. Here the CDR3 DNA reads TGTGCCAGCAGCCCTGTGGAAGAGACCCAGTACTTC. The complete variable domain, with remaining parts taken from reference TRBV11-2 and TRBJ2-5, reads EAGVAQSPRYKIIEKRQSVAFWCNPISGHATLYWYQQILGQGPKLLIQFQNNGVVDDSQLPKDRFSAERLKGVDSTLKIQPAKLEDSAVYLCASSPVEETQYFGPGTRLLVL.

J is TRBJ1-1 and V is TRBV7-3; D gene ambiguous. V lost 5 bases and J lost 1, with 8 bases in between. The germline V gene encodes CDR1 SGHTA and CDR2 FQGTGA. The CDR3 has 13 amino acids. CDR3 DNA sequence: TGTGCCAGCAGCCCACAGCCGAACACTGAAGCTTTCTTT. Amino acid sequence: CASSPQPNTEAFF.

This CDR3 reads CSVEKNRWADTQYF. The CDR3 bases are TGCAGCGTTGAAAAAAACAGGTGGGCAGATACGCAGTATTTT. This chain uses TRBV29-1 with TRBJ2-3; maybe TRBD1 (5 bases). V dropped 2 bases and J dropped 4 bases, with 13 bases sitting between them. Germline V gene lookup returns CDR1 SQVTM and CDR2 ANQGSEA. CDR3 length: 14 residues.

The CDR3 protein is CASSRGGLAGGTDTQYF. For the CDR3, the DNA is TGTGCCAGCAGCAGGGGGGGACTAGCGGGAGGAACAGATACGCAGTATTTT. The chain employs TRBV5-4 and TRBJ2-3, with 15 nucleotides matching TRBD2. The CDR3 runs to 17 residues. J lost 3 bases, V lost 4 bases, and 6 bases had no gene match. CDR1 and CDR2 (germline): SGHNT, YYREEE (reference sequence).

The CDR3 coding sequence is TGTGCCAGCAGCCGCCCAGCCTACGAGCAGTACTTC. Its protein product is CASSRPAYEQYF. The V gene is TRBV11-2, the J gene TRBJ2-7; D is unresolved. CDR1 is SGHAT, CDR2 FQNNGV, per germline. V lost 5 bases and J 2 bases, leaving 7 bases between the germline ends. CDR3 size: 12 residues.

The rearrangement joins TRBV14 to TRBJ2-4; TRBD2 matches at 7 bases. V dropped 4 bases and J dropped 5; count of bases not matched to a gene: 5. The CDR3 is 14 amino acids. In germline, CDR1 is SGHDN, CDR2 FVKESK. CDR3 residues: CASSPWGGENIQYF. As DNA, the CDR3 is TGTGCCAGCAGCCCTTGGGGGGGGGAAAACATTCAGTACTTC. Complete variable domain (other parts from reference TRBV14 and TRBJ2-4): EAGVTQFPSHSVIEKGQTVTLRCDPISGHDNLYWYRRVMGKEIKFLLHFVKESKQDESGMPNNRFLAERTGGTYSTLKVQPAELEDSGVYFCASSPWGGENIQYFGAGTRLSVL.

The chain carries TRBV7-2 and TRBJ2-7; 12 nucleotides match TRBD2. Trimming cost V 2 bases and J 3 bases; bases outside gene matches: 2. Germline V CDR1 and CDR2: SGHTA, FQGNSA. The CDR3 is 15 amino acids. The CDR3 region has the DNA TGTGCCAGCAGCTTAAGGACTAGCGGGGTCTACGAGCAGTACTTC. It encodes CASSLRTSGVYEQYF.

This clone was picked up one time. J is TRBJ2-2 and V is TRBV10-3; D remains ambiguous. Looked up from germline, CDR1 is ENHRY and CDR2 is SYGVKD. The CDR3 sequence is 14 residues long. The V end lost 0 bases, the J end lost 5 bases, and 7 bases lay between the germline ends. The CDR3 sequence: CAISESFATGELFF. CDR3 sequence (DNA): TGTGCCATCAGTGAGTCCTTTGCAACCGGGGAGCTGTTTTTT.

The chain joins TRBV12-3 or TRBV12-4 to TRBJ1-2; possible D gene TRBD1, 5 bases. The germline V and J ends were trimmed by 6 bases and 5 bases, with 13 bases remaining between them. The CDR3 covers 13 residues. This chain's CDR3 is CASSSGPIYGYTF. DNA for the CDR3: TGTGCCAGCAGCTCGGGACCGATATATGGCTACACCTTC.

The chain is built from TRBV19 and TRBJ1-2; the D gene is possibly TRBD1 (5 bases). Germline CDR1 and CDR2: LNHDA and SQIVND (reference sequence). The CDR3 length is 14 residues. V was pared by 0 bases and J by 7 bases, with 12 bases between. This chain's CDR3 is CASSIDKGSAGYTF. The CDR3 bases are TGTGCCAGTAGTATAGATAAGGGGTCGGCTGGCTACACCTTC.

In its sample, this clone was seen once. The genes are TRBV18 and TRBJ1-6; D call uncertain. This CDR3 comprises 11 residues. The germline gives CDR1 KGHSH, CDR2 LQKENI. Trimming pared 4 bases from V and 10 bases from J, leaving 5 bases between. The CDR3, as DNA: TGTGCCAGCTCACGTGGGTCACCCCTCCACTTT. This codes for CASSRGSPLHF.

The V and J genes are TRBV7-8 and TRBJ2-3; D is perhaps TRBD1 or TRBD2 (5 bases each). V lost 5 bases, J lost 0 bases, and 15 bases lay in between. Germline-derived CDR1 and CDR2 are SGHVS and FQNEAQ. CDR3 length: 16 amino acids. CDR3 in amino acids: CASSAWDAYSTDTQYF. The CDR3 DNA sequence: TGTGCCAGCAGCGCGTGGGACGCCTACAGCACAGATACGCAGTATTTT.

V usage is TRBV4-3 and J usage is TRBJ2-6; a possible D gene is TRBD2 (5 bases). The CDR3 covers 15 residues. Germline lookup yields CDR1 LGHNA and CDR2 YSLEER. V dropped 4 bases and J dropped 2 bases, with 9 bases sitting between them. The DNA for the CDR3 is TGCGCCAGCAGCCTGGAGGCGACTGGGGCCAACGTCCTGACTTTC. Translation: CASSLEATGANVLTF.

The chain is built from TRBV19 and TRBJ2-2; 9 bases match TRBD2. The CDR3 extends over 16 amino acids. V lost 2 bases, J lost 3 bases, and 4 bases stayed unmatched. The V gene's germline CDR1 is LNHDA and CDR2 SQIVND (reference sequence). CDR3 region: CASSIKLAGYTGELFF. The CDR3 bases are TGTGCCAGTAGTATAAAGCTAGCGGGATACACCGGGGAGCTGTTTTTT. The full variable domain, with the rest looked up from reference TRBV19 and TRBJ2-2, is DGGITQSPKYLFRKEGQNVTLSCEQNLNHDAMYWYRQDPGQGLRLIYYSQIVNDFQKGDIAEGYSVSREKKESFPLTVTSAQKNPTAFYLCASSIKLAGYTGELFFGEGSRLTVL.

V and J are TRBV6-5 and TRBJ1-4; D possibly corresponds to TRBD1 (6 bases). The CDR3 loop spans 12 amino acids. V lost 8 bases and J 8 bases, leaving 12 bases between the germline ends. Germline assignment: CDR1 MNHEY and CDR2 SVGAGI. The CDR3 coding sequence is TGTGCCAGCGTCAGGGGCGGCGAAAAACTGTTTTTT. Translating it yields CASVRGGEKLFF.

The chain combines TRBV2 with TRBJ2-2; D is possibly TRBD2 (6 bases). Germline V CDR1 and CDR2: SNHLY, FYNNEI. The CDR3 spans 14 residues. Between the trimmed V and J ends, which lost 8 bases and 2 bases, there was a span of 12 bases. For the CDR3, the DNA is TGTGCCAGCTTCTCCGGGGGAAACACCGGGGAGCTGTTTTTT. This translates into CASFSGGNTGELFF. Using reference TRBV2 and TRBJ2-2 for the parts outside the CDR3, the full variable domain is EPEVTQTPSHQVTQMGQEVILRCVPISNHLYFYWYRQILGQKVEFLVSFYNNEISEKSEIFDDQFSVERPDGSNFTLKIRSTKLEDSAMYFCASFSGGNTGELFFGEGSRLTVL.

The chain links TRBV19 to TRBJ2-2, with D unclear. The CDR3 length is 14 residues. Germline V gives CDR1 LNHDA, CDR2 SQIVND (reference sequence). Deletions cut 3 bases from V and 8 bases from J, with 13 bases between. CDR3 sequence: CASSIIGVSGELFF. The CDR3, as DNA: TGTGCCAGTAGTATCATTGGGGTCTCGGGGGAGCTGTTTTTT.

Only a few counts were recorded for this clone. The CDR3 loop is CASSSRGGARSGYTF. CDR3 in DNA: TGTGCCAGCAGCTCCCGGGGGGGGGCGCGAAGTGGCTACACCTTC. The chain employs TRBV7-2 and TRBJ1-2, with D possibly being TRBD1 (6 bases). Trimming took off 4 bases at V and 7 bases at J, with 19 bases between the two ends. The CDR3 length is 15 residues. Germline assignment: CDR1 SGHTA and CDR2 FQGNSA.

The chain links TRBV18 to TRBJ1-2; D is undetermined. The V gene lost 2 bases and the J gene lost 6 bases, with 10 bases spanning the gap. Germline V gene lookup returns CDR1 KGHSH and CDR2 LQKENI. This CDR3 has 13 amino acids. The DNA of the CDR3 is TGTGCCAGCTCACCAGGGTTTGATCATGGCTACACCTTC. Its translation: CASSPGFDHGYTF.

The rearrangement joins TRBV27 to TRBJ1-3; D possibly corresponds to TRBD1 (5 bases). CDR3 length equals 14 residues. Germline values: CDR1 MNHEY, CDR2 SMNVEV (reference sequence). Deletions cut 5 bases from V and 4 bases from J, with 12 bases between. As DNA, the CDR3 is TGTGCCAGCAGTGCTCTAGGGGAGGGAAACACCATATATTTT. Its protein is CASSALGEGNTIYF.

CDR3: CASSLAKVINGTYEQYF. For the CDR3, the DNA is TGTGCCAGCAGCTTAGCGAAGGTAATAAACGGTACCTACGAGCAGTACTTC. J is TRBJ2-7 and V is TRBV7-9; D gene ambiguous. CDR1 is SEHNR, CDR2 FQNEAQ, per germline (reference sequence). Trimming cost V 0 bases and J 2 bases, with 17 bases left between them. This CDR3 has 17 residues.

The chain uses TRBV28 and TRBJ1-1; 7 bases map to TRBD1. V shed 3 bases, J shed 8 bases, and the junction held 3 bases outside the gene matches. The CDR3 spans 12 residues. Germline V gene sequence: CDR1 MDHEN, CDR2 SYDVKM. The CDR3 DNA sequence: TGTGCCAGCAGTTTCTCGACAGGGGAAGCTTTCTTT. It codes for CASSFSTGEAFF.

The CDR3, as DNA: TGTGCCAGCAGCAGACAGGATAGCACTGAAGCTTTCTTT. It is translated as CASSRQDSTEAFF. The V gene is TRBV9, the J gene TRBJ1-1, with a possible D match to TRBD1 (6 bases). Germline CDR1 SGDLS, CDR2 YYNGEE. The ends were cut back, 4 bases at V and 4 bases at J, with 11 bases in the middle. This CDR3 region has 13 residues.

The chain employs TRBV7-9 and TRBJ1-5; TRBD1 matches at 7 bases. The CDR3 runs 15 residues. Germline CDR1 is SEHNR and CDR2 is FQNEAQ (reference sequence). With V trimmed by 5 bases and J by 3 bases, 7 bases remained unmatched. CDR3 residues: CASSPAGTDNQPQHF. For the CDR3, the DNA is TGTGCCAGCAGCCCGGCCGGGACAGACAATCAGCCCCAGCATTTT.